Presented here are 22 T cell receptor beta chains from one specimen sequenced in a study of T cell repertoires in ileal Crohn's disease. Time point here: neoterminal ileum biopsy at postoperative endoscopy, about 6 months after surgery. Assay used: immunoSEQ multiplex PCR; TCRdb lists only in-frame clones, some missing. The profile shows about 7,200 clones, 60% to 75% of them singletons. Sequenced sample: ileal tissue. The receptors were sampled from an adult with Crohn's disease.

The chain employs TRBV2 and TRBJ2-5; TRBD1 agrees at 9 bases. The CDR3 loop spans 15 amino acids. After removal of 5 bases from V and 9 bases from J, the junction contained 13 bases not matched to a gene. Per the germline V gene, CDR1 is SNHLY and CDR2 is FYNNEI. The CDR3 reads CASSFPQGTGMAQYF. The DNA of the CDR3 is TGTGCCAGCAGTTTTCCCCAGGGGACAGGGATGGCCCAGTACTTC. The full variable domain, rest sourced from reference TRBV2 and TRBJ2-5, is EPEVTQTPSHQVTQMGQEVILRCVPISNHLYFYWYRQILGQKVEFLVSFYNNEISEKSEIFDDQFSVERPDGSNFTLKIRSTKLEDSAMYFCASSFPQGTGMAQYFGPGTRLLVL.

The chain uses TRBV5-1 and TRBJ1-4; 8 nucleotides line up with TRBD1. The CDR3 has 14 amino acids. V was clipped by 4 bases and J by 7 bases; unmatched bases: 6. From germline, CDR1 is SGHRS and CDR2 YFSETQ. CDR3: CASSPGTGGEKLFF. Here the CDR3 DNA reads TGCGCCAGCAGCCCAGGGACAGGCGGTGAAAAACTGTTTTTT.

The chain employs TRBV2 and TRBJ2-1; 9 bases map to TRBD2. Per germline, CDR1 SNHLY and CDR2 FYNNEI. Losses at the gene ends were 1 base for V and 8 bases for J; bases not matched to a gene: 6. The CDR3 length is 15 residues. Here the CDR3 reads CASSEEGLATDEQFF. The CDR3 nucleotides read TGTGCCAGCAGTGAAGAGGGACTAGCCACCGATGAGCAGTTCTTC.

This clone showed up just a few times. The junction and the germline gene differ at one end; a read error may be behind it. The J gene is TRBJ1-2, the V gene TRBV9; TRBD1 might be the D (6 bases). Per germline, CDR1 SGDLS and CDR2 YYNGEE. The CDR3 is 11 amino acids. The CDR3 region has the DNA TGTGCCAGCAGCGATGGCCAGGACAGCCTCTTC. It encodes CASSDGQDSLF.

The table lists this clone with a few counts. The chain recombines TRBV6-1 with TRBJ1-2, with TRBD1 matching over 8 bases. CDR1 is MNHNS, CDR2 SASEGT, per germline. The CDR3 contains 13 residues. V shed 3 bases, J shed 7 bases, and the junction held 4 bases outside the gene matches. The CDR3: CASSETGDVGYTF. The CDR3, as DNA: TGTGCCAGCAGTGAGACAGGGGATGTTGGCTACACCTTC.

There are a few counts of this clone. The V gene is TRBV27, the J gene TRBJ1-4; D ambiguous. The CDR3 sequence is 15 residues long. The V gene's germline CDR1 is MNHEY and CDR2 SMNVEV (reference sequence). Trimming pared 9 bases from V and 4 bases from J, leaving 18 bases between. Written as DNA, the CDR3 is TGTGCCAGTCGTTTGGGAGAACCGATTAATGAAAAACTGTTTTTT. Encoded protein: CASRLGEPINEKLFF.

This clone was observed a handful of times. The chain joins TRBV29-1 to TRBJ2-1, with 11 nucleotides matching TRBD2. Losses at the gene ends were 7 bases for V and 4 bases for J; bases not matched to a gene: 6. CDR3 size: 14 residues. The germline gives CDR1 SQVTM, CDR2 ANQGSEA. CDR3 region: CSAIGTSGYNEQFF. The CDR3 nucleotides read TGCAGCGCCATCGGGACTAGCGGTTACAATGAGCAGTTCTTC.

This clone is deemed large. The CDR3 is CASSPLTGMGSYEQYF. CDR3 DNA: TGTGCCAGCAGTCCCCTGACCGGGATGGGGTCCTACGAGCAGTACTTC. The chain uses TRBV27 and TRBJ2-7; TRBD2 is a possible D gene (5 bases). Germline-derived CDR1 and CDR2 are MNHEY and SMNVEV (reference sequence). The CDR3 loop spans 16 amino acids. Trimming left V 5 bases short and J 1 base short, with 18 bases between.

The J gene is TRBJ2-7, the V gene TRBV4-3; a possible D gene is TRBD2 (5 bases). Germline V gene data show CDR1 as LGHNA and CDR2 as YSLEER. The CDR3 length is 15 residues. Between the trimmed V and J ends, which lost 0 bases and 2 bases, there was a span of 11 bases. The CDR3 DNA is TGCGCCAGCAGCCAAGATCACGGGCGGGCCTACGAGCAGTACTTC. It is translated as CASSQDHGRAYEQYF.

V and J are TRBV7-9 and TRBJ2-1, with a tentative D call TRBD1 (5 bases). In germline, CDR1 is SEHNR, CDR2 FQNEAQ (reference sequence). The V gene lost 2 bases and the J gene lost 7 bases, with 15 bases spanning the gap. The CDR3 runs 15 residues. CDR3 protein: CASSLTAGMWNEQFF. DNA of the CDR3: TGTGCCAGCAGCTTAACCGCAGGGATGTGGAATGAGCAGTTCTTC.

The V call is TRBV27, the J call TRBJ1-1; TRBD1 matches 8 bases. Looked up from germline, CDR1 is MNHEY and CDR2 is SMNVEV (reference sequence). This CDR3 is built from 16 residues. The trim removed 4 bases at V and 7 bases at J, leaving 14 bases unmatched. This chain's CDR3 is CASSSAFRGRSDEAFF. CDR3 DNA: TGTGCCAGCAGTTCCGCGTTCAGGGGGCGCAGTGATGAAGCTTTCTTT.

V gene TRBV7-2 combines with J gene TRBJ2-3; TRBD2 agrees at 12 bases. In germline, CDR1 is SGHTA, CDR2 FQGNSA. Trimming removed 5 bases from V and 5 bases from J; junction bases left unmatched: 2. The CDR3 consists of 14 residues. Here the CDR3 DNA reads TGTGCCAGCAGCCTGGGACTAGCGGGAGATACGCAGTATTTT. It yields the protein CASSLGLAGDTQYF.

The CDR3 loop reads CASSYSEGSYSPLHF. The CDR3 DNA is TGTGCCAGCAGTTACTCGGAGGGCAGTTATTCACCCCTCCACTTT. This chain joins TRBV6-5 and TRBJ1-6; D is uncertain. Per germline, CDR1 MNHEY and CDR2 SVGAGI. This CDR3 spans 15 amino acids. Trimming shortened V by 0 bases and J by 8 bases, and 11 bases separated the two germline ends.

V and J are TRBV6-1 and TRBJ2-1, with 7 bases aligning to TRBD2. The CDR3 length is 13 residues. Germline CDR1 and CDR2: MNHNS and SASEGT. With V trimmed by 6 bases and J by 4 bases, 3 bases remained unmatched. The CDR3 DNA follows: TGTGCCAGCAGCCTAGCGGTGTACAATGAGCAGTTCTTC. Its protein is CASSLAVYNEQFF.

The V and J genes are TRBV2 and TRBJ2-2; possible D gene TRBD1, 6 bases. The CDR3 covers 14 residues. V was pared by 7 bases and J by 4 bases, with 13 bases between. Germline V gives CDR1 SNHLY, CDR2 FYNNEI. In DNA form, the CDR3 reads TGTGCCAGCACCCGGACAGTTACCACCGGGGAGCTGTTTTTT. It encodes CASTRTVTTGELFF. The whole variable domain, filled in from reference TRBV2 and TRBJ2-2, reads EPEVTQTPSHQVTQMGQEVILRCVPISNHLYFYWYRQILGQKVEFLVSFYNNEISEKSEIFDDQFSVERPDGSNFTLKIRSTKLEDSAMYFCASTRTVTTGELFFGEGSRLTVL.

The sample holds one count of this clone. The rearrangement uses TRBV6-4 and TRBJ1-6; D call uncertain. There are 14 residues in the CDR3. Trimming removed 3 bases at V and 4 bases at J, with 7 bases between. Germline V lookup: CDR1 MRHNA, CDR2 SNTAGT. This chain's CDR3 is CASSEGSYNSPLHF. DNA for the CDR3: TGTGCCAGCAGTGAGGGGAGTTATAATTCACCCCTCCACTTT.

This clone was counted once. V is TRBV7-6 and J is TRBJ2-1, with 8 bases that match TRBD2. Trimming took 3 bases from V and 2 from J; bases not matched to a gene: 3. The germline V gene encodes CDR1 SGHVS and CDR2 FNYEAQ. This CDR3 contains 15 residues. The DNA for the CDR3 is TGTGCCAGCAGCTTGGAGACTAGCGCCTACAATGAGCAGTTCTTC. Translating it yields CASSLETSAYNEQFF.

This clone showed up just a few times. The chain recombines TRBV7-6 with TRBJ1-1, with TRBD1 matching 12 bases. CDR3 length: 15 amino acids. From germline, CDR1 is SGHVS and CDR2 FNYEAQ. V trimming: 5 bases; J trimming: 5 bases; junction bases outside the gene matches: 6. The CDR3 sequence: CASSPGTGGWTEAFF. The CDR3 coding sequence is TGTGCCAGCAGCCCAGGGACAGGGGGCTGGACTGAAGCTTTCTTT.

The chain uses TRBV19 and TRBJ2-1; a possible D gene is TRBD1 (6 bases). Germline lookup yields CDR1 LNHDA and CDR2 SQIVND (reference sequence). V was shortened by 2 bases and J by 7 bases, with 12 bases between the two germline ends. CDR3 length: 14 amino acids. The CDR3 bases are TGTGCCAGTAGTATATTACAGGGCAGGAATGAGCAGTTCTTC. It is translated as CASSILQGRNEQFF.

The chain links TRBV28 to TRBJ2-7, with D possibly TRBD2 on 6 matching bases. This CDR3 region has 15 residues. V gave up 2 bases and J gave up 0 bases, with 11 bases separating them. Germline V gives CDR1 MDHEN, CDR2 SYDVKM. The CDR3 is CASSLVGGFSYEQYF. CDR3 bases: TGTGCCAGCAGTTTAGTGGGGGGATTCTCCTACGAGCAGTACTTC.

The rearrangement uses TRBV14 and TRBJ2-1; D may be TRBD2 (6 bases). Deletions cut 4 bases from V and 2 bases from J, with 15 bases between. The CDR3 is made up of 16 amino acids. Germline V CDR1 and CDR2: SGHDN, FVKESK. CDR3 DNA: TGTGCCAGCAGCCTTCCCGGGACTGGGACCTACAATGAGCAGTTCTTC. Amino acid sequence: CASSLPGTGTYNEQFF.

The chain joins TRBV28 to TRBJ1-2; 8 bases line up with TRBD1. The CDR3 has 16 residues. CDR1 and CDR2 (germline): MDHEN, SYDVKM. V lost 2 bases, J lost 2 bases, and 7 bases stayed unmatched. The CDR3 spells CASSLHGQGLNYGYTF. The CDR3 DNA sequence: TGTGCCAGCAGTTTACACGGACAGGGACTAAACTATGGCTACACCTTC.